This T cell receptor beta chain was identified in a study of blood T cell repertoires in COVID-19. The ends were cut back, 1 base at V and 7 bases at J, with 19 bases in the middle. The CDR3 extends over 16 amino acids. Germline values: CDR1 SNHLY, CDR2 FYNNEI. Generated by immunoSEQ multiplex PCR, the TCRdb table keeps only in-frame clones and is missing some. The sample lists around 150,000 clones, less than 85% occurring once. This sequence joins TRBV2 and TRBJ2-5, with TRBD2 as a possible D gene (6 bases). The origin of this receptor is a woman aged 80 or over in a cohort sampled during active or convalescent COVID-19. Sequencing was performed on peripheral blood. CDR3 loop: CASSEVGGARFGTQYF. As DNA, the CDR3 is TGTGCCAGCAGTGAAGTCGGAGGGGCTCGATTCGGGACCCAGTACTTC.